One TCR beta chain is described in this entry. The length of the CDR3 is 15 residues. The germline V gene encodes CDR1 LNHNV and CDR2 YYDKDF (reference sequence). V gave up 0 bases and J gave up 1 base, with 9 bases separating them. A J-beta primer mix and a sample-barcoded 5' primer were used in a second PCR of about 7 to 12 cycles. Unique molecular identifiers of 12 random nucleotides labeled each cDNA. TCRdb itself ran the 5' RACE reads through MiXCR, one entry per CDR3 protein. The sample carries about 640,000 distinct CDR3 sequences, about 53% recorded once. The record originates from a study of blood T cells in healthy people across ages. About the research overall: The template switching approach captured approximately one barcoded beta molecule for every two T cells.

The source material was blood. This TCR was recovered from a man aged 55 to 70 in good health. This chain uses TRBV15 with TRBJ2-5; D is possibly TRBD1 (5 bases). DNA for the CDR3: TGTGCCACCAGCAGAGATCCCCAGGGCCAAGAGACCCAGTACTTC. Protein product: CATSRDPQGQETQYF. Full variable domain (missing parts from reference TRBV15 and TRBJ2-5): DAMVIQNPRYQVTQFGKPVTLSCSQTLNHNVMYWYQQKSSQAPKLLFHYYDKDFNNEADTPDNFQSRRPNTSFCFLDIRSPGLGDTAMYLCATSRDPQGQETQYFGPGTRLLVL.